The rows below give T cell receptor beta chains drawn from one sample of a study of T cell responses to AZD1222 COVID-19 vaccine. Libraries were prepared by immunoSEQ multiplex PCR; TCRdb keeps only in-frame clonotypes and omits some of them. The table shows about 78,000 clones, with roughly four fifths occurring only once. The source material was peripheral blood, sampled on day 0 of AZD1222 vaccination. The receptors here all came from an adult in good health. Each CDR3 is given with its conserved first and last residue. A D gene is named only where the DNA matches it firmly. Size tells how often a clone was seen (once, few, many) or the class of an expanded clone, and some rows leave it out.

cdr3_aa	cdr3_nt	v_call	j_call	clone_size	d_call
CASHLFIGGTDTQYF	TGTGCCAGCCATCTCTTCATAGGGGGCACAGATACGCAGTATTTT	TRBV2	TRBJ2-3	once	NA
CASNRGAGGSEQFF	TGTGCCAGCAACCGGGGAGCGGGAGGGAGCGAGCAGTTCTTC	TRBV5-5	TRBJ2-1	NA	TRBD2
CASSQDPRTNQPQHF	TGTGCCAGCAGCCAAGATCCCAGGACCAATCAGCCCCAGCATTTT	TRBV3-1/TRBV3-2	TRBJ1-5	NA	NA
CASSLSRYYGYTF	TGTGCCAGCAGTTTATCCAGGTACTATGGCTACACCTTC	TRBV27	TRBJ1-2	NA	NA
CSVIDTGRETQYF	TGCAGCGTTATCGATACGGGAAGAGAGACCCAGTACTTC	TRBV29-1	TRBJ2-5	few	NA
CASSSPDRGVNGYTF	TGTGCCAGCAGTTCCCCCGACAGGGGGGTCAATGGCTACACCTTC	TRBV6-5	TRBJ1-2	once	TRBD1
CASSFRTNSPLHF	TGTGCCAGCAGCTTTCGGACCAATTCACCCCTCCACTTT	TRBV11-2	TRBJ1-6	NA	NA
CASSLDAGGNQPQHF	TGTGCCAGCAGCTTAGACGCAGGCGGAAATCAGCCCCAGCATTTT	TRBV7-2	TRBJ1-5	NA	NA
CASSQERAGNTIYF	TGTGCCAGCAGCCAAGAGAGAGCTGGAAACACCATATATTTT	TRBV3-1/TRBV3-2	TRBJ1-3	NA	NA
CASSPQAGGPPYNEQFF	TGTGCCAGCAGCCCCCAAGCGGGAGGGCCCCCCTACAATGAGCAGTTCTTC	TRBV7-2	TRBJ2-1	NA	TRBD2
CASSPSGGGEAQYF	TGTGCCAGCTCGCCCTCAGGGGGTGGTGAAGCGCAGTATTTT	TRBV18	TRBJ2-3	few	TRBD1
CASGLTGNQPQHF	TGTGCTAGTGGTTTGACCGGCAATCAGCCCCAGCATTTT	TRBV12-5	TRBJ1-5	NA	NA
CASANAEGTDTQYF	TGTGCCAGCGCTAACGCGGAAGGCACAGATACGCAGTATTTT	TRBV18	TRBJ2-3	NA	NA
CASSEAYPPREQFF	TGTGCCAGCAGTGAAGCGTACCCGCCCCGGGAGCAGTTCTTC	TRBV6-1	TRBJ2-1	NA	NA
CAWSETGAAQHF	TGTGCCTGGAGTGAAACAGGGGCGGCCCAGCATTTT	TRBV30	TRBJ1-5	NA	TRBD1
CASRAITGAPYEQYF	TGTGCCAGCAGAGCAATAACCGGGGCCCCCTACGAGCAGTACTTC	TRBV6-5	TRBJ2-7	NA	NA
CASSQGTSGSGEQFF	TGCGCCAGCAGCCAAGGGACTAGCGGGAGTGGTGAGCAGTTCTTC	TRBV4-3	TRBJ2-1	NA	TRBD2
CASSQGGARSVSFF	TGCGCCAGCAGCCAAGGTGGGGCCCGTAGCGTGTCTTTCTTT	TRBV4-1	TRBJ1-1	NA	NA
CASSDRGGTDTQYF	TGTGCCAGTAGTGACAGGGGGGGCACAGATACGCAGTATTTT	TRBV19	TRBJ2-3	NA	TRBD1
CASSSSSSASGVYGYTF	TGCGCCAGCAGCTCGAGTTCTTCGGCTTCTGGCGTCTATGGCTACACCTTC	TRBV5-1	TRBJ1-2	NA	NA
CASSRDRGFDEQFF	TGTGCCAGCAGCCGGGACAGGGGGTTCGATGAGCAGTTCTTC	TRBV2	TRBJ2-1	few	TRBD1
CASSFTTGTGVNTIYF	TGTGCCAGCAGCTTTACGACCGGGACAGGGGTAAACACCATATATTTT	TRBV7-2	TRBJ1-3	NA	TRBD1
CASSFGGNTGELFF	TGTGCCAGCAGCTTTGGGGGGAACACCGGGGAGCTGTTTTTT	TRBV11-3	TRBJ2-2	NA	NA
CASSFRYTGELFF	TGCGCCAGCAGCTTCAGGTACACCGGGGAGCTGTTTTTT	TRBV5-1	TRBJ2-2	NA	NA
CASRPKGGFPYGYTF	TGTGCCAGCAGGCCCAAGGGGGGCTTTCCCTATGGCTACACCTTC	TRBV27	TRBJ1-2	NA	NA
CASSFSLGQDYGYTF	TGTGCCAGCAGCTTTAGCCTAGGACAGGATTATGGCTACACCTTC	TRBV7-9	TRBJ1-2	NA	TRBD1
CASSTYNEQFF	TGTGCCAGCAGTACGTACAATGAGCAGTTCTTC	TRBV27	TRBJ2-1	NA	NA
CASCGADYGYTF	TGTGCCAGCTGTGGCGCGGACTATGGCTACACCTTC	TRBV28	TRBJ1-2	NA	NA
CASSPISGKNYGYTF	TGTGCCAGCAGCCCAATTTCGGGCAAGAACTATGGCTACACCTTC	TRBV7-2	TRBJ1-2	NA	NA
CASSLVRDTKNTIYF	TGTGCCAGCAGCTTAGTACGGGACACGAAAAACACCATATATTTT	TRBV13	TRBJ1-3	NA	NA
CASSLVGLGETQYF	TGTGCCAGCAGCTTGGTGGGACTAGGGGAGACCCAGTACTTC	TRBV5-6	TRBJ2-5	NA	TRBD2
CASSSVQGMNTEAFF	TGTGCCAGCAGCTCTGTACAGGGCATGAACACTGAAGCTTTCTTT	TRBV7-2	TRBJ1-1	few	NA
CASSLDRVTYEQYF	TGTGCCAGCAGCTTGGACAGGGTCACTTACGAGCAGTACTTC	TRBV5-6	TRBJ2-7	NA	NA
CASSARGGGTEAFF	TGTGCCAGCAGTGCCCGGGGAGGGGGCACTGAAGCTTTCTTT	TRBV11-1	TRBJ1-1	NA	NA